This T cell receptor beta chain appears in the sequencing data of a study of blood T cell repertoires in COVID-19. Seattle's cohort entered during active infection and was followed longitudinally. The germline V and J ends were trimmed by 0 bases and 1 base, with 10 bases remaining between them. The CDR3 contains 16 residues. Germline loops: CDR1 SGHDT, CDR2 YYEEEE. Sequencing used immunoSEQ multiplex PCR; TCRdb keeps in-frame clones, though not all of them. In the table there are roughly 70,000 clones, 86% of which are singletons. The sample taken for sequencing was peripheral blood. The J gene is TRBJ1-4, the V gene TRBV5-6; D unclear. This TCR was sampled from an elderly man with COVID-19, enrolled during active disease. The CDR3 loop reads CASSLGPEGTNEKLFF. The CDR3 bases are TGTGCCAGCAGCTTGGGCCCAGAGGGAACTAATGAAAAACTGTTTTTT.